This TCR beta chain was sequenced in a study of blood T cell repertoires in COVID-19. In the study overall: Some COVID-19 samples were acute and others convalescent; all came from the United States, Italy and Spain. Sources were T cells, B-cell-depleted T cells, or PBMCs; the material itself was cDNA or gDNA.

Trimming shortened V by 6 bases and J by 2 bases, and 13 bases separated the two germline ends. This CDR3 has 14 amino acids. Germline assignment: CDR1 SGHAT and CDR2 FQNNGV. Authors' methods: Amplification from reference gene primers served as the basis for estimated nucleated cell counts. Assay: immunoSEQ multiplex PCR; the TCRdb copy retains only in-frame clones and omits some. D and trimming come from the DNA, and the V and J calls and clone size come from that table. Here the sample spans more than 250,000 clones, about nine tenths being singletons. The source material was peripheral blood. The V gene is TRBV11-2, the J gene TRBJ2-5; tentatively, D is TRBD2 (6 bases). The source of this sequence is a man aged 50 to 59 with active or convalescent COVID-19. The CDR3 here is CASRVGAGQETQYF. CDR3 coding DNA: TGTGCCAGCAGAGTGGGTGCGGGGCAAGAGACCCAGTACTTC.